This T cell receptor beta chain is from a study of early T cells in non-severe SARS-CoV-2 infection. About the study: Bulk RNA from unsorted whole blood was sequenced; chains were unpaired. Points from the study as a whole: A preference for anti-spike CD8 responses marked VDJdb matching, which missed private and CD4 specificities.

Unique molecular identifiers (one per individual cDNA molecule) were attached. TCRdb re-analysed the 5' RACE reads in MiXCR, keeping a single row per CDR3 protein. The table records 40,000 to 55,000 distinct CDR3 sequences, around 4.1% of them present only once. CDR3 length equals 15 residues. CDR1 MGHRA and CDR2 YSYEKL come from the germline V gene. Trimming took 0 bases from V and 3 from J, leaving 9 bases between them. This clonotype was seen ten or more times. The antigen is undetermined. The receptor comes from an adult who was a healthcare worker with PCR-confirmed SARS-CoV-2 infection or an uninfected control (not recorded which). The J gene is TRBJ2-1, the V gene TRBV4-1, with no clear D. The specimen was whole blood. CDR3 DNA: TGCGCCAGCAGCCAAGATAGTACGGGCTACAATGAGCAGTTCTTC. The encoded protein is CASSQDSTGYNEQFF.